The 25 T cell receptor beta chains given below trace back to one sample, sequenced in a study of vaccination effects on CD4 cells after COVID-19. Sequencing was preceded by expansion of antigen-specific CD4+ T cells with viral peptide pools in the ViraFEST assay. The authors isolated CD4+ T cells after approximately 9 days of culture. The cohort was immunized with two doses of either the BNT162b2 or mRNA-1273 vaccine. Assay used: immunoSEQ multiplex PCR; TCRdb lists only in-frame clones, some missing. The sample holds about 72,000 clones, over 70% seen once. Which antigens these TCRs recognize remains unknown. The sequencing here drew on CD4+ T cells from PBMCs cultured with HCoV-229E spike peptides, taken after COVID-19 vaccination. Every receptor here comes from a human donor who received a COVID-19 vaccine.

This rearrangement joins TRBV7-3 to TRBJ2-2, with D uncertain. Per germline, CDR1 SGHTA and CDR2 FQGTGA. Trimming stripped 1 base from V and 6 bases from J, with 18 bases between. CDR3 length: 17 residues. CDR3 sequence: CASSLMHRSLNAGELFF. The CDR3 nucleotides read TGTGCCAGCAGCTTAATGCACCGTAGTCTGAATGCCGGGGAGCTGTTTTTT.

The V gene is TRBV2, the J gene TRBJ1-1; D gene ambiguous. Trimming stripped 4 bases from V and 1 base from J, with 7 bases between. Germline V gene sequence: CDR1 SNHLY, CDR2 FYNNEI. CDR3 size: 13 residues. The CDR3 sequence: CASSVSPNTEAFF. The CDR3 bases are TGTGCCAGCAGTGTTAGCCCGAACACTGAAGCTTTCTTT.

The chain uses TRBV5-1 and TRBJ2-7; tentative D call: TRBD1 (5 bases). Germline V gives CDR1 SGHRS, CDR2 YFSETQ. The CDR3 length is 16 residues. With 2 bases removed from V and 3 bases from J, the gap between germline ends came to 18 bases. The CDR3 reads CASSLDPVDRGYEQYV. CDR3 sequence (DNA): TGCGCCAGCAGCTTAGATCCGGTTGACAGAGGCTACGAGCAGTACGTC.

The rearrangement joins TRBV9 to TRBJ2-4; D is uncertain. The CDR3 has 14 amino acids. The germline CDR1 and CDR2 sequences are SGDLS and YYNGEE. Trimming stripped 0 bases from V and 5 bases from J, with 9 bases between. DNA for the CDR3: TGTGCCAGCAGCGTAGTCCCACATGAAAACATTCAGTACTTC. Protein product: CASSVVPHENIQYF. Variable domain in full (rest from reference TRBV9 and TRBJ2-4): DSGVTQTPKHLITATGQRVTLRCSPRSGDLSVYWYQQSLDQGLQFLIQYYNGEERAKGNILERFSAQQFPDLHSELNLSSLELGDSALYFCASSVVPHENIQYFGAGTRLSVL.

The chain employs TRBV11-2 and TRBJ2-2; 10 nucleotides line up with TRBD2. This CDR3 has 17 amino acids. In germline, CDR1 is SGHAT, CDR2 FQNNGV. V was clipped by 3 bases and J by 5 bases; unmatched bases: 9. The CDR3 nucleotides are TGTGCCAGCAGCTTGGAGAGCGGGGGGGGGTTGACCGGGGAGCTGTTTTTT. Encoded protein: CASSLESGGGLTGELFF.

V and J are TRBV19 and TRBJ2-6, with TRBD1 identical over 8 bases. Germline V gene data show CDR1 as LNHDA and CDR2 as SQIVND (reference sequence). V shed 5 bases and J 1 base; nucleotides not matched to a gene: 4. CDR3 length: 16 amino acids. This CDR3 reads CASSPQGASGANVLTF. In DNA, the CDR3 is TGTGCCAGTAGTCCGCAGGGGGCGTCTGGGGCCAACGTCCTGACTTTC.

The V call is TRBV7-9, the J call TRBJ1-1; no reliable D call. Germline CDR1 reads SEHNR; CDR2 reads FQNEAQ (reference sequence). Trimming shortened V by 5 bases and J by 1 base, and 5 bases separated the two germline ends. The CDR3 sequence is 12 residues long. The CDR3: CASSRWNTEAFF. CDR3 bases: TGTGCCAGCAGCCGTTGGAACACTGAAGCTTTCTTT.

The chain recombines TRBV19 with TRBJ1-3; tentative D call: TRBD1 (5 bases). With 7 bases removed from V and 7 bases from J, the gap between germline ends came to 17 bases. The CDR3 covers 14 residues. Germline assignment: CDR1 LNHDA and CDR2 SQIVND (reference sequence). The DNA for the CDR3 is TGTGCCAGTACCCTATTCGGGGCCGGGAACACCATATATTTT. This encodes CASTLFGAGNTIYF.

Ten or more counts support this clone. This chain connects TRBV2 to TRBJ1-3; TRBD1 is a possible D gene (6 bases). V lost 7 bases to trimming and J lost 0 bases, with 13 bases between them. The CDR3 runs to 15 residues. CDR1 SNHLY and CDR2 FYNNEI come from the germline V gene. CDR3 sequence: CASTDRAFSGNTIYF. For the CDR3, the DNA is TGTGCCAGCACGGACAGAGCCTTCTCTGGAAACACCATATATTTT. Full variable domain (remainder filled in from reference TRBV2 and TRBJ1-3): EPEVTQTPSHQVTQMGQEVILRCVPISNHLYFYWYRQILGQKVEFLVSFYNNEISEKSEIFDDQFSVERPDGSNFTLKIRSTKLEDSAMYFCASTDRAFSGNTIYFGEGSWLTVV.

J is TRBJ1-5 and V is TRBV19; TRBD1 matches 7 bases. Germline V CDR1 and CDR2: LNHDA, SQIVND (reference sequence). V gave up 2 bases and J gave up 7 bases; unmatched junction bases: 2. The CDR3 covers 13 residues. Here the CDR3 reads CASSIQDRQPQHF. The CDR3 DNA sequence: TGTGCCAGTAGTATACAGGACAGGCAGCCCCAGCATTTT.

This chain uses TRBV19 with TRBJ1-4; 9 nucleotides agree with TRBD1. Looked up from germline, CDR1 is LNHDA and CDR2 is SQIVND (reference sequence). The CDR3 has 14 residues. V gave up 5 bases and J gave up 5 bases; unmatched junction bases: 3. The CDR3 spells CASSPGQGNEKLFF. The CDR3 DNA reads as TGTGCCAGTAGTCCGGGACAGGGAAATGAAAAACTGTTTTTT.

The chain links TRBV5-1 to TRBJ2-2; TRBD2 matches 7 bases. J was trimmed by 2 bases and V by 1 base; bases with no gene match: 2. The CDR3 extends over 15 amino acids. Germline values: CDR1 SGHRS, CDR2 YFSETQ. CDR3 sequence: CASSLSGANTGELFF. CDR3 nucleotides: TGCGCCAGCAGCTTGAGCGGGGCAAACACCGGGGAGCTGTTTTTT. The full variable domain, with the rest looked up from reference TRBV5-1 and TRBJ2-2, is KAGVTQTPRYLIKTRGQQVTLSCSPISGHRSVSWYQQTPGQGLQFLFEYFSETQRNKGNFPGRFSGRQFSNSRSEMNVSTLELGDSALYLCASSLSGANTGELFFGEGSRLTVL.

The rearrangement uses TRBV6-1 and TRBJ1-2; no clear D gene. In germline, CDR1 is MNHNS, CDR2 SASEGT. The ends were cut back, 2 bases at V and 4 bases at J, with 11 bases in the middle. The CDR3 loop spans 14 amino acids. As DNA, the CDR3 is TGTGCCAGCAGTGAATCTCCCTCCTCCTATGGCTACACCTTC. This sequence encodes CASSESPSSYGYTF.

This sequence joins TRBV9 and TRBJ2-5, with D perhaps being TRBD1 or TRBD2 (5 bases each). The CDR3 has 16 residues. Germline V gene sequence: CDR1 SGDLS, CDR2 YYNGEE. Trimming removed 4 bases at V and 0 bases at J, with 16 bases between. For the CDR3, the DNA is TGTGCCAGCAGCCTCACCGGGGCTTTACACCAAGAGACCCAGTACTTC. Protein product: CASSLTGALHQETQYF. Together with reference TRBV9 and TRBJ2-5, the CDR3 gives the full variable domain: DSGVTQTPKHLITATGQRVTLRCSPRSGDLSVYWYQQSLDQGLQFLIQYYNGEERAKGNILERFSAQQFPDLHSELNLSSLELGDSALYFCASSLTGALHQETQYFGPGTRLLVL.

This clone was counted only a few times. The rearrangement joins TRBV7-8 to TRBJ1-2; no firm D call. The CDR3 contains 13 residues. The germline V and J ends were trimmed by 5 bases and 1 base, with 8 bases remaining between them. Germline CDR1 is SGHVS and CDR2 is FQNEAQ. The CDR3 bases are TGTGCCAGCAGCCAAACAGTTAACTATGGCTACACCTTC. The encoded protein is CASSQTVNYGYTF.

This chain uses TRBV5-1 with TRBJ2-1; TRBD2 matches 8 bases. CDR1 is SGHRS, CDR2 YFSETQ, per germline. Trimming at V came to 4 bases and at J to 6 bases, leaving 9 bases not matched to a gene. The CDR3 length is 15 residues. The CDR3 DNA sequence: TGCGCCAGCAGCCCCGGAGGCGGGGGGTTCAATGAGCAGTTCTTC. Protein sequence: CASSPGGGGFNEQFF.

This clone was recorded once. This rearrangement joins TRBV28 to TRBJ2-7; 9 bases map to TRBD1. J gave up 5 bases and V 4 bases, and 6 bases lay outside the gene matches. CDR1 and CDR2 (germline): MDHEN, SYDVKM. The CDR3 totals 14 residues. The CDR3 nucleotides read TGTGCCAGCAGTTCGCCTTGGACAGGGGACGAGCAGTACGTC. Translation gives CASSSPWTGDEQYV.

The rearrangement joins TRBV5-1 to TRBJ1-2; perhaps TRBD1 as D (6 bases). Trimming took off 4 bases at V and 0 bases at J, with 10 bases between the two ends. The germline V gene has CDR1 SGHRS and CDR2 YFSETQ. The CDR3 is made up of 14 amino acids. The CDR3 reads CASSMDSPNYGYTF. Written as DNA, the CDR3 is TGCGCCAGCAGCATGGACAGTCCTAACTATGGCTACACCTTC.

This chain uses TRBV4-1 with TRBJ2-2; tentative D call: TRBD2 (7 bases). CDR3 length: 16 residues. V was trimmed by 4 bases and J by 3 bases, leaving 15 bases between them. Germline assignment: CDR1 MGHRA and CDR2 YSYEKL. CDR3 nucleotide sequence: TGCGCCAGCAGCCTCCCGGGGAGGGGGGACACCGGGGAGCTGTTTTTT. It encodes CASSLPGRGDTGELFF.

V and J are TRBV7-9 and TRBJ1-3; possibly TRBD1 for D (5 bases). CDR3 length equals 15 residues. CDR1 is SEHNR, CDR2 FQNEAQ, per germline (reference sequence). The ends were cut back, 5 bases at V and 0 bases at J, with 11 bases in the middle. The CDR3 region has the DNA TGTGCCAGCAGCCTCTCAGGGAGCTCTGGAAACACCATATATTTT. Its protein product is CASSLSGSSGNTIYF.

The chain recombines TRBV6-2 or TRBV6-3 with TRBJ2-5; D uncertain. Trimming pared 2 bases from V and 2 bases from J, leaving 9 bases between. CDR3 length: 14 residues. From germline, CDR1 is MNHEY and CDR2 SVGEGT. CDR3: CASSYVSQQETQYF. The CDR3 DNA reads as TGTGCCAGCAGTTACGTTTCACAGCAAGAGACCCAGTACTTC.

The J gene is TRBJ1-1, the V gene TRBV19; D may be TRBD1 (5 bases). V was pared by 5 bases and J by 1 base, with 14 bases between. The CDR3 consists of 15 residues. From germline, CDR1 is LNHDA and CDR2 SQIVND (reference sequence). The CDR3 is CASSEGKGRNTEAFF. DNA for the CDR3: TGTGCCAGTAGTGAAGGTAAGGGGAGGAACACTGAAGCTTTCTTT.

CDR3 amino acids: CASSARTNTEAFF. In nucleotides, the CDR3 is TGTGCCAGCAGCGCTCGGACGAACACTGAAGCTTTCTTT. This chain links TRBV7-2 with TRBJ1-1; no reliable D call. Deletions cut 5 bases from V and 1 base from J, with 8 bases between. Germline assignment: CDR1 SGHTA and CDR2 FQGNSA. The CDR3 runs to 13 residues. The full variable domain, with the rest looked up from reference TRBV7-2 and TRBJ1-1, is GAGVSQSPSNKVTEKGKDVELRCDPISGHTALYWYRQSLGQGLEFLIYFQGNSAPDKSGLPSDRFSAERTGGSVSTLTIQRTQQEDSAVYLCASSARTNTEAFFGQGTRLTVV.

The chain carries TRBV5-5 and TRBJ1-2; D is possibly TRBD1 (5 bases). Per the germline V gene, CDR1 is SGHKS and CDR2 is YYEKEE (reference sequence). Trimming took 7 bases from V and 7 from J, leaving 26 bases between them. The CDR3 has 16 residues. CDR3 protein: CASAEGQGRVPLGYTF. As DNA, the CDR3 is TGTGCCAGCGCGGAGGGCCAGGGAAGAGTCCCTCTTGGCTACACCTTC.

CDR3 residues: CASSSIAKNIQYF. Here the CDR3 DNA reads TGTGCCAGCAGCTCGATAGCCAAAAACATTCAGTACTTC. The chain employs TRBV7-2 and TRBJ2-4; D is unresolved. CDR1 and CDR2 from the germline V gene are SGHTA and FQGNSA. V lost 4 bases and J lost 0, with 4 bases in between. This CDR3 comprises 13 residues.